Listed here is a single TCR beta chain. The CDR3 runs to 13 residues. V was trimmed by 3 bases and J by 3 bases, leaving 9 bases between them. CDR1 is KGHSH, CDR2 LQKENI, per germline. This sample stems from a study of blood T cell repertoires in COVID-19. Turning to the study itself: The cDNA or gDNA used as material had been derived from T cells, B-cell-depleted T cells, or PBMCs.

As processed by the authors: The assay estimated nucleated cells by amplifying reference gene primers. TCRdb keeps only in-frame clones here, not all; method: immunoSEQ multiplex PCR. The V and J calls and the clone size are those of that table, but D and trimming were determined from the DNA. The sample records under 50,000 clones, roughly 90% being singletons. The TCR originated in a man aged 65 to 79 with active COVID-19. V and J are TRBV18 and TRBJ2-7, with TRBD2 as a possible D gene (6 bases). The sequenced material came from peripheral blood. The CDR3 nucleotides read TGTGCCAGCTCACCTCTAGCGAACTACGAGCAGTACTTC. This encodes CASSPLANYEQYF.